This T cell receptor (beta chain) was recorded in a study of cytomegalovirus exposure and HLA in healthy donors. Germline V lookup: CDR1 SEHNR, CDR2 FQNEAQ (reference sequence). Trimming stripped 4 bases from V and 0 bases from J, with 16 bases between. The CDR3 length is 17 residues. At sampling all donors were nominally healthy, likely with unrecorded immune exposures. Primers for the PCR totalled 60 Vbeta and 13 Jbeta. Here immunoSEQ multiplex PCR was the method, and the copy in TCRdb shows in-frame clones only, minus some. The sample records around 190,000 clones, roughly 77% being singletons. In this sample, this clone turned up a few times. Its target is unknown. Study findings and constraints: The study flagged about 160 TCR beta chains as cytomegalovirus-associated.

This TCR came from a man in his forties in good health and CMV-seropositive. The V and J genes are TRBV7-9 and TRBJ2-4; possibly TRBD2 for D (5 bases). Sequencing used PBMCs. In DNA, the CDR3 is TGTGCCAGCAGCTCCCCCGATGAGCGGCTAGCCAAAAACATTCAGTACTTC. The encoded protein is CASSSPDERLAKNIQYF.